These 8 T cell receptor beta chains were sequenced from one sample in a study of T cell responses to AZD1222 COVID-19 vaccine. Data came from immunoSEQ multiplex PCR; TCRdb stores just in-frame clones and leaves some out. The top ten hold 3% to 3.5% of the sample, which has approximately 80,000 clones, about nine tenths seen once. The starting material was peripheral blood, obtained 28 days after the second AZD1222 dose. The receptors shown here come from an adult who received the AZD1222 COVID-19 vaccine.

This clone has more than one count but fewer than ten. The V gene is TRBV7-2, the J gene TRBJ2-7, with 9 bases fitting TRBD2. Trimming removed 5 bases from V and 7 bases from J; junction bases left unmatched: 18. Germline V CDR1 and CDR2: SGHTA, FQGNSA. The CDR3 contains 17 residues. The CDR3 sequence: CASSPSGSGRSSGEQYF. The CDR3 coding sequence is TGTGCCAGCAGCCCATCGGGTAGCGGGAGATCGTCGGGGGAGCAGTACTTC.

In DNA form, the CDR3 reads TGTGCCACCAGTGACCCAACTAGAGCCAATGAGCAGTTCTTC. It is translated as CATSDPTRANEQFF. The gene calls are TRBV24-1 and TRBJ2-1, with D possibly TRBD2 on 5 matching bases. This CDR3 is built from 14 residues. The ends were cut back, 4 bases at V and 6 bases at J, with 12 bases in the middle. CDR1 and CDR2 from the germline V gene are KGHDR and SFDVKD.

The V and J genes are TRBV5-4 and TRBJ1-1, with D uncertain. The V end was cut by 0 bases, the J end by 4 bases, with 13 bases between. CDR3 length equals 15 residues. Germline assignment: CDR1 SGHNT and CDR2 YYREEE (reference sequence). CDR3 DNA: TGTGCCAGCAGCTTGGACCCCATCGGTAGCACTGAAGCTTTCTTT. Translated: CASSLDPIGSTEAFF.

CDR3 region: CASSQVGDGELFF. DNA for the CDR3: TGTGCCAGCAGCCAAGTAGGGGACGGGGAGCTGTTTTTT. J is TRBJ2-2 and V is TRBV4-2, with a tentative D call TRBD1 (5 bases). Germline CDR1 LGHNA, CDR2 YNFKEQ. The CDR3 sequence is 13 residues long. Trimming took off 1 base at V and 7 bases at J, with 7 bases between the two ends.

The chain joins TRBV29-1 to TRBJ2-1, with D possibly called TRBD1 or TRBD2 (5 bases each). The CDR3 contains 13 residues. The V gene's germline CDR1 is SQVTM and CDR2 ANQGSEA. The ends were cut back, 2 bases at V and 10 bases at J, with 15 bases in the middle. Here the CDR3 reads CSVELGVGYEQFF. CDR3 coding DNA: TGCAGCGTTGAATTGGGGGTCGGCTACGAGCAGTTCTTC.

The rearrangement links TRBV11-3 to TRBJ2-7; D is perhaps TRBD1 or TRBD2 (5 bases each). CDR1 and CDR2 (germline): SGHNT, YENEEA. This CDR3 has 15 residues. Trimming cost V 1 base and J 0 bases, with 10 bases left between them. CDR3 region: CASSLGGASSYEQYF. The DNA of the CDR3 is TGTGCCAGCAGCTTAGGAGGGGCGAGCTCCTACGAGCAGTACTTC.

V gene TRBV15 combines with J gene TRBJ2-1; 8 nucleotides align to TRBD2. Losses at the gene ends were 0 bases for V and 0 bases for J; bases not matched to a gene: 4. The germline V gene has CDR1 LNHNV and CDR2 YYDKDF (reference sequence). There are 17 residues in the CDR3. The CDR3 loop reads CATSRESSGRSYNEQFF. The CDR3 DNA reads as TGTGCCACCAGCAGAGAGTCTAGCGGGCGCTCCTACAATGAGCAGTTCTTC.

This rearrangement joins TRBV19 to TRBJ2-6; TRBD1 matches at 8 bases. CDR1 is LNHDA and CDR2 is SQIVND in the germline V gene (reference sequence). J was trimmed by 1 base and V by 8 bases; bases with no gene match: 10. The CDR3 length is 17 residues. The CDR3 DNA reads TGTGCCAGTTCGGTCGACAGGGGAAAATCTGGGGCCAACGTCCTGACTTTC. Translating gives CASSVDRGKSGANVLTF.